This TCR beta chain was documented in a study of T cells after yellow fever vaccination (dated by TCRdb to between 2017 and 2020). In terms of the full investigation: Libraries from fractions with low cell numbers were prepared with the SMART-Seq v4 Ultra Low Input RNA kit. To follow T-cell clones before and after both primary and booster YFV17D yellow fever vaccination, bulk TCR alpha and beta repertoires underwent longitudinal sequencing. Two healthy male donors, one aged 18 to 29 and one aged 30 to 40 years, made up the cohort. Blood samples were taken at several timepoints before and after primary and secondary immunization, and bulk PBMC replicates and cell subsets were isolated.

The treatment or condition tag for this specimen amounts to: live attenuated yellow fever vaccine strain. Two biological replicates of bulk PBMCs were collected at each blood-draw timepoint. PBMCs were isolated from peripheral blood using a standard Ficoll-Paque protocol. TriZol was used to extract RNA from bulk PBMCs, from CD4 and CD8 fractions, and from dextramer-positive and dextramer-negative fractions. From V the trimming removes 10 bases and from J it removes 3 bases, while the gene matches leave 6 bases of the junction unaccounted for. The germline V gene encodes CDR1 MNHEY and CDR2 SVGAGI. The CDR3, cysteine through phenylalanine, is 13 amino acids long. CDR3 DNA is the only sequence kept; it has 39 bases, read in frame from the first base. Results the study describes overall, beyond this receptor: Compared with the primary T-cell response, the secondary T-cell response was weaker but faster, peaking on day 5 rather than day 15. Because only a couple of donors were included in the study, the extent to which the findings can be generalized is limited. Computational filtering was needed because FACS-sorted repertoires could contain abundant contaminating clonotypes from the bulk population. A small share of clonotypes was detected in both CD4 and CD8 compartments, with the overlap likely arising from convergent recombination. After the booster, most of the clones that had expanded following primary vaccination were detected again (roughly 97% of CD4 and around 90% of CD8), which suggests that memory was broadly maintained.

TCR cDNA was synthesized by 5'RACE template switching, which introduced a universal primer site and unique molecular identifiers. cDNA synthesis was primed from both the TCR alpha and TCR beta constant segments. Libraries were amplified in two PCR steps, with sample barcodes and sequencing adapters added in the second step. Sequencing of libraries was done on Illumina HiSeq 2500 (2x100 bp) or NovaSeq (2x150 bp). In the paper's pipeline: Reads were demultiplexed and collapsed into UMI consensus sequences with MIGEC, and V(D)J alignment was performed with MiXCR. Vaccine-responding clonotypes were identified with edgeR using replicate PBMC samples, with FDR below 0.01 and a log2 fold change above 5 up to day 15 being required. Each bulk clonotype was labeled CD4 or CD8 based on which sequenced repertoire, CD4 or CD8, contained the clonotype at higher abundance. Using fastp at Q25 and MiXCR, TCRdb reprocessed the public reads and kept productive beta chains. Rows are combined by CDR3 protein, so each entry shows the most common genes and DNA. The V and J calls here are based on TCRdb, not the publication. The sample has roughly 500,000 distinct CDR3 sequences on record, roughly a fifth of them singletons. The ten largest clones capture roughly an eighth of the sample.

Turning to this clonotype: Its specific antigen is unknown. It has no much larger one-base neighbor in the sample; base qualities were not kept.

Specimen: PBMCs, collected 15 days after the yellow fever booster vaccination. The chain links TRBV6-5 with TRBJ2-5, with 9 bases in between that match TRBD2. The receptor comes from a young man who received the YFV17D yellow fever vaccine. This receptor carries the CDR3 CATASGAEETQYF. The sequenced DNA is TGTGCCACAGCTAGCGGGGCTGAAGAGACCCAGTACTTC.